The next 12 T cell receptor beta chains were all read from a single sample in a study of patients and donors after allogeneic stem cell transplantation. TCRdb reprocessed the RT-PCR reads via MiXCR and lists one record per CDR3 protein. The sample carries approximately 150,000 distinct CDR3 sequences, roughly two fifths recorded once. Sequencing was performed on blood, either unsorted or a sorted T cell fraction (not recorded which). These TCRs come from a human donor who was either an allogeneic HSCT recipient or a stem cell or donor lymphocyte infusion donor (not recorded which). It is not recorded whose cells these are; they may come from a transplant donor.

V and J are TRBV15 and TRBJ1-2; a possible D gene is TRBD1 (6 bases). The CDR3 length is 16 residues. The germline V and J ends were trimmed by 0 bases and 6 bases, with 17 bases remaining between them. CDR1 LNHNV and CDR2 YYDKDF come from the germline V gene (reference sequence). CDR3 amino acids: CATSRDRWAGDDGYTF. DNA for the CDR3: TGTGCCACCAGCAGAGATAGGTGGGCAGGGGATGATGGCTACACCTTC.

This clonotype came up a few times. The chain joins TRBV20-1 to TRBJ1-2; D gene uncertain. The CDR3 spans 13 residues. V dropped 5 bases and J dropped 5 bases, with 15 bases sitting between them. Germline V gene data show CDR1 as DFQATT and CDR2 as SNEGSKA (reference sequence). The CDR3 sequence is CSAPGVVWYGYTF. The CDR3 DNA reads TGCAGTGCTCCCGGAGTTGTCTGGTATGGCTACACCTTC.

V and J are TRBV2 and TRBJ2-1; 7 nucleotides match TRBD1. Germline-derived CDR1 and CDR2 are SNHLY and FYNNEI. Germline trimming cut 1 base from V and 4 bases from J; bases unmatched to any gene: 4. This CDR3 has 15 amino acids. CDR3 DNA: TGTGCCAGCAGTGAAGGCAGGGGGTATTACAATGAGCAGTTCTTC. Protein sequence: CASSEGRGYYNEQFF.

This clonotype was seen more than once but under ten times. The gene calls are TRBV4-2 and TRBJ1-4; D might be TRBD1 (5 bases). This CDR3 contains 15 residues. V lost 1 base and J lost 8, with 14 bases in between. CDR1 LGHNA and CDR2 YNFKEQ come from the germline V gene. In nucleotides, the CDR3 is TGTGCCAGCAGCCAAGGGGGGGAAGGCTCGGAAAAACTGTTTTTT. It is translated as CASSQGGEGSEKLFF.

CDR3 bases: TGTGCCAGCAGTGGACAGGGAGAAAAACTGTTTTTT. Its translation: CASSGQGEKLFF. The V gene is TRBV12-3 or TRBV12-4, the J gene TRBJ1-4; 8 bases align to TRBD1. Germline trimming cut 5 bases from V and 8 bases from J; bases unmatched to any gene: 1. CDR3 length equals 12 residues.

The CDR3 protein is CASRGQGKREKLFF. CDR3 in DNA: TGTGCCAGCAGGGGACAGGGGAAGCGTGAAAAACTGTTTTTT. V is TRBV28 and J is TRBJ1-4, with 10 positions matching TRBD1. With 6 bases clipped from V and 7 bases from J, the junction kept 5 bases outside the gene matches. The CDR3 extends over 14 amino acids. Germline V CDR1 and CDR2: MDHEN, SYDVKM. Full variable domain (remainder filled in from reference TRBV28 and TRBJ1-4): DVKVTQSSRYLVKRTGEKVFLECVQDMDHENMFWYRQDPGLGLRLIYFSYDVKMKEKGDIPEGYSVSREKKERFSLILESASTNQTSMYLCASRGQGKREKLFFGSGTQLSVL.

This clonotype was observed at least ten times. This chain joins TRBV12-3 or TRBV12-4 and TRBJ1-4, with D unclear. The CDR3 runs to 13 residues. V lost 3 bases, J lost 7 bases, and 9 bases lay in between. CDR3 in DNA: TGTGCCAGCAGTTTCGCTCGTGGTGAAAAACTGTTTTTT. Translating it yields CASSFARGEKLFF.

The gene calls are TRBV28 and TRBJ1-4; D uncertain. Trimming took off 6 bases at V and 5 bases at J, with 13 bases between the two ends. CDR1 MDHEN and CDR2 SYDVKM come from the germline V gene. The CDR3 totals 14 residues. The CDR3 protein is CASRGTTENEKLFF. CDR3 DNA: TGTGCCAGCAGGGGCACCACAGAAAATGAAAAACTGTTTTTT.

This clonotype was seen repeatedly, ten times or more. The rearrangement joins TRBV9 to TRBJ1-5, with no clear D. This CDR3 has 13 residues. Looked up from germline, CDR1 is SGDLS and CDR2 is YYNGEE. V lost 0 bases, J lost 3 bases, and 4 bases lay in between. As DNA, the CDR3 is TGTGCCAGCAGCGTAGGGTTCAATCAGCCCCAGCATTTT. This encodes CASSVGFNQPQHF. The complete variable domain, with remaining parts taken from reference TRBV9 and TRBJ1-5, reads DSGVTQTPKHLITATGQRVTLRCSPRSGDLSVYWYQQSLDQGLQFLIQYYNGEERAKGNILERFSAQQFPDLHSELNLSSLELGDSALYFCASSVGFNQPQHFGDGTRLSIL.

The chain is built from TRBV9 and TRBJ2-5; 9 positions match TRBD2. This CDR3 region has 14 residues. From germline, CDR1 is SGDLS and CDR2 YYNGEE. The ends lost 4 bases at V and 2 bases at J; junction bases unmatched: 3. The CDR3 spells CASSLAGQQETQYF. For the CDR3, the DNA is TGTGCCAGCAGCCTAGCGGGGCAGCAAGAGACCCAGTACTTC.

The rearrangement uses TRBV7-9 and TRBJ2-1, with 9 bases lining up with TRBD1. The germline gives CDR1 SEHNR, CDR2 FQNEAQ (reference sequence). V shed 3 bases, J shed 0 bases, and the junction held 15 bases outside the gene matches. The CDR3 is 20 amino acids. As DNA, the CDR3 is TGTGCCAGCAGCTTTTCCCGGGACAGGGTTCGTAAGGGCTCCTACAATGAGCAGTTCTTC. Protein sequence: CASSFSRDRVRKGSYNEQFF. Drawing the rest from reference TRBV7-9 and TRBJ2-1, the complete variable domain is DTGVSQNPRHKITKRGQNVTFRCDPISEHNRLYWYRQTLGQGPEFLTYFQNEAQLEKSRLLSDRFSAERPKGSFSTLEIQRTEQGDSAMYLCASSFSRDRVRKGSYNEQFFGPGTRLTVL.

V gene TRBV20-1 combines with J gene TRBJ1-3; TRBD1 matches at 7 bases. The CDR3 length is 14 residues. CDR1 is DFQATT, CDR2 SNEGSKA, per germline (reference sequence). The J segment lost 2 bases and the V segment lost 5 bases, leaving 6 bases of the junction unmatched. The CDR3 sequence: CSASVGQTGNTIYF. In DNA form, the CDR3 reads TGCAGTGCTTCCGTGGGACAGACTGGAAACACCATATATTTT.